Below, 21 T cell receptor beta chains from the same sample are listed, as sequenced in a study of shared clonotypes between healthy human individuals. Naive CD8 populations comprised CD45RO-negative cells positively selected for CCR7, excluding terminally differentiated effector memory CD45RA+ cells. The protocol was immunoSEQ multiplex PCR, while the TCRdb copy is restricted to in-frame clones and leaves out a portion. This sample has approximately 600,000 clones; about 95% occur once, and the top ten carry around 0.12%. The material sequenced was naive CD8+ T cells sorted from blood. Source of these receptors: a woman between 25 and 40 years old in good health.

The gene calls are TRBV5-1 and TRBJ2-7; possibly TRBD1 or TRBD2 for D (5 bases each). CDR1 and CDR2 (germline): SGHRS, YFSETQ. The V end lost 5 bases, the J end lost 0 bases, and 9 bases lay between the germline ends. The CDR3 runs to 13 residues. The CDR3 DNA is TGCGCCAGCAGAGAGGGGAGCTCCTACGAGCAGTACTTC. Amino acid sequence: CASREGSSYEQYF.

V usage is TRBV4-1 and J usage is TRBJ2-7; 10 bases agree with TRBD2. J gave up 0 bases and V 4 bases, and 6 bases lay outside the gene matches. Germline V lookup: CDR1 MGHRA, CDR2 YSYEKL. This CDR3 spans 16 amino acids. CDR3 loop: CASSPAGTSASYEQYF. CDR3 DNA sequence: TGCGCCAGCAGCCCCGCCGGGACTAGCGCCTCCTACGAGCAGTACTTC.

V and J are TRBV7-8 and TRBJ2-7, with D tentatively TRBD1 or TRBD2 (5 bases each). Germline V CDR1 and CDR2: SGHVS, FQNEAQ. The V and J ends lost 4 bases and 3 bases respectively, with 16 bases between them. CDR3 length equals 15 residues. CDR3 in amino acids: CASSSRDGPFYEQYF. CDR3 in DNA: TGTGCCAGCAGCTCCCGGGACGGTCCCTTCTACGAGCAGTACTTC.

The chain couples TRBV6-5 to TRBJ2-7, with no clear D. Germline V gene data show CDR1 as MNHEY and CDR2 as SVGAGI. V lost 11 bases and J lost 0, with 17 bases in between. The CDR3 covers 14 residues. As DNA, the CDR3 is TGTGCCGTACAGCTCGCGCCTCTCTCCTACGAGCAGTACTTC. Its translation is CAVQLAPLSYEQYF.

The chain uses TRBV7-8 and TRBJ2-1; unclear D gene. The germline V and J ends were trimmed by 2 bases and 5 bases, with 13 bases remaining between them. This CDR3 is 15 amino acids long. CDR1 SGHVS and CDR2 FQNEAQ come from the germline V gene. CDR3 nucleotides: TGTGCCAGCAGCTTACTAATACTATATGACAATGAGCAGTTCTTC. The encoded protein is CASSLLILYDNEQFF.

This chain connects TRBV9 to TRBJ1-2; 7 nucleotides line up with TRBD1. CDR1 and CDR2 (germline): SGDLS, YYNGEE. V shed 4 bases and J 4 bases; nucleotides not matched to a gene: 7. CDR3 length equals 14 residues. CDR3 coding DNA: TGTGCCAGCAGCAGAACAGGGGTTCGCTATGGCTACACCTTC. This codes for CASSRTGVRYGYTF.

This rearrangement joins TRBV15 to TRBJ2-7, with 10 bases identical to TRBD1. The CDR3 loop spans 13 amino acids. Unmatched junction bases numbered 6, after V lost 7 bases and J lost 6 bases. Germline values: CDR1 LNHNV, CDR2 YYDKDF (reference sequence). The CDR3 is CATNPGQGFEQYF. The CDR3 bases are TGTGCCACCAACCCGGGACAGGGGTTCGAGCAGTACTTC.

This clone was seen only a few times. This chain uses TRBV9 with TRBJ1-2; D uncertain. Germline assignment: CDR1 SGDLS and CDR2 YYNGEE. Trimming shortened V by 4 bases and J by 7 bases, and 17 bases separated the two germline ends. The CDR3 sequence is 14 residues long. The CDR3 sequence is CASSYKLEGVGYTF. CDR3 DNA sequence: TGTGCCAGCAGCTACAAGCTAGAGGGTGTTGGCTACACCTTC.

The chain couples TRBV20-1 to TRBJ2-1; no reliable D call. CDR3 size: 11 residues. With 5 bases removed from V and 3 bases from J, the gap between germline ends came to 5 bases. The germline V gene has CDR1 DFQATT and CDR2 SNEGSKA (reference sequence). CDR3 in DNA: TGCAGTGCTCCCAACTACAATGAGCAGTTCTTC. Its protein product is CSAPNYNEQFF.

The rearrangement uses TRBV5-1 and TRBJ1-2, with TRBD1 matching 8 bases. The V gene end was trimmed by 0 bases and the J gene end by 3 bases; junction bases not matched to a gene: 1. The CDR3 spans 14 residues. The germline V gene encodes CDR1 SGHRS and CDR2 YFSETQ. The chain's CDR3 is CASSLGDRHYGYTF. CDR3 in DNA: TGCGCCAGCAGCTTGGGGGACAGGCACTATGGCTACACCTTC.

The chain joins TRBV9 to TRBJ2-1; perhaps TRBD1 as D (6 bases). Germline V gene lookup returns CDR1 SGDLS and CDR2 YYNGEE. This CDR3 contains 16 residues. Trimming took 3 bases from V and 3 from J, leaving 16 bases between them. The CDR3 coding sequence is TGTGCCAGCAGCGCCGAGGGGGACCACGACTACAATGAGCAGTTCTTC. The encoded protein is CASSAEGDHDYNEQFF.

The J gene is TRBJ2-7, the V gene TRBV7-3; TRBD2 might be the D (6 bases). Germline-derived CDR1 and CDR2 are SGHTA and FQGTGA. Trimming pared 5 bases from V and 4 bases from J, leaving 15 bases between. This CDR3 is 14 amino acids long. In nucleotides, the CDR3 is TGTGCCAGCAGCCCGCTTGGGCGGGAATACGAGCAGTACTTC. This encodes CASSPLGREYEQYF.

The rearrangement uses TRBV7-3 and TRBJ1-1; D might be TRBD1 (6 bases). This CDR3 contains 14 residues. Deletions cut 5 bases from V and 0 bases from J, with 10 bases between. The germline CDR1 and CDR2 sequences are SGHTA and FQGTGA. Here the CDR3 reads CASSATGMNTEAFF. For the CDR3, the DNA is TGTGCCAGCAGCGCAACAGGGATGAACACTGAAGCTTTCTTT.

V usage is TRBV19 and J usage is TRBJ2-1; 12 bases line up with TRBD2. The CDR3 is 17 amino acids. V was clipped by 5 bases and J by 6 bases; unmatched bases: 11. Germline V gives CDR1 LNHDA, CDR2 SQIVND (reference sequence). CDR3 amino acids: CASSVTSGRYSLNEQFF. In nucleotides, the CDR3 is TGTGCCAGTAGTGTCACTAGCGGGAGGTACTCTCTCAATGAGCAGTTCTTC.

The chain employs TRBV29-1 and TRBJ2-7; 10 positions match TRBD2. The V gene end was trimmed by 6 bases and the J gene end by 0 bases; junction bases not matched to a gene: 14. The CDR3 covers 17 residues. The V gene's germline CDR1 is SQVTM and CDR2 ANQGSEA. The CDR3 is CSVLVWGLAFSSYEQYF. CDR3 sequence (DNA): TGCAGCGTGTTGGTTTGGGGACTAGCGTTTAGCTCCTACGAGCAGTACTTC.

The CDR3 coding sequence is TGTGCCAGCAGTGACGTTAACTATGGCTACACCTTC. Encoded protein: CASSDVNYGYTF. This chain uses TRBV2 with TRBJ1-2; D is undetermined. The V and J ends lost 3 bases and 1 base respectively, with 3 bases between them. CDR1 SNHLY and CDR2 FYNNEI come from the germline V gene. This CDR3 has 12 residues.

The genes are TRBV28 and TRBJ2-4; TRBD1 is a possible D gene (5 bases). V lost 2 bases and J lost 4, with 15 bases in between. There are 16 residues in the CDR3. Germline V gene sequence: CDR1 MDHEN, CDR2 SYDVKM. The CDR3 reads CASSLKGLIQKNIQYF. The CDR3 DNA reads as TGTGCCAGCAGTTTAAAGGGGCTTATCCAGAAAAACATTCAGTACTTC.

The chain uses TRBV6-1 and TRBJ1-5; D call uncertain. CDR1 and CDR2 from the germline V gene are MNHNS and SASEGT. V lost 5 bases, J lost 6 bases, and 11 bases lay in between. The CDR3 runs 13 residues. The CDR3 nucleotides read TGTGCCAGCAGTCTTGAGGGATTTCAGCCCCAGCATTTT. Amino acids: CASSLEGFQPQHF.

The chain uses TRBV5-1 and TRBJ2-1, with unresolved D. V lost 0 bases and J 3 bases, leaving 10 bases between the germline ends. The CDR3 spans 15 residues. The germline CDR1 and CDR2 sequences are SGHRS and YFSETQ. CDR3 DNA: TGCGCCAGCAGCTTGGACCCGGAAATCTACAATGAGCAGTTCTTC. It specifies CASSLDPEIYNEQFF. Full variable domain (outside the CDR3, taken from reference TRBV5-1 and TRBJ2-1): KAGVTQTPRYLIKTRGQQVTLSCSPISGHRSVSWYQQTPGQGLQFLFEYFSETQRNKGNFPGRFSGRQFSNSRSEMNVSTLELGDSALYLCASSLDPEIYNEQFFGPGTRLTVL.

V usage is TRBV5-4 and J usage is TRBJ1-1; a weak D match, TRBD1 (5 bases). CDR1 is SGHNT, CDR2 YYREEE, per germline (reference sequence). The length of the CDR3 is 18 residues. The V end was cut by 2 bases, the J end by 2 bases, with 22 bases between. CDR3 bases: TGTGCCAGCAGCTTTGTAGGGACTGCCTGGTCGCGAAACACTGAAGCTTTCTTT. It codes for CASSFVGTAWSRNTEAFF.

This clone was counted only a few times. V gene TRBV7-3 combines with J gene TRBJ1-2; D is uncertain. The germline gives CDR1 SGHTA, CDR2 FQGTGA. V lost 8 bases and J lost 4, with 2 bases in between. This CDR3 is 9 amino acids long. CDR3 sequence reads: CASPYGYTF. The CDR3 DNA reads TGTGCCAGCCCCTATGGCTACACCTTC.